These 27 T cell receptor beta chains share one sample of origin, sequenced in a study of shared clonotypes between healthy human individuals. TCRdb's table, derived via immunoSEQ multiplex PCR, lists solely in-frame clones and lacks some. Of hundreds of thousands of clones in the sample, around three quarters were seen once. Sequenced input: PBMCs. Receptors were obtained from a woman between 35 and 50 years old in good health. Some clones in this sample may be carry-over from other donors' samples.

This chain connects TRBV7-3 to TRBJ2-2; a possible D gene is TRBD1 (5 bases). The CDR3 runs 14 residues. Germline loops: CDR1 SGHTA, CDR2 FQGTGA. Between the trimmed V and J ends, which lost 2 bases and 2 bases, there was a span of 6 bases. CDR3 region: CASSLGANTGELFF. The DNA of the CDR3 is TGTGCCAGCAGCTTAGGGGCCAACACCGGGGAGCTGTTTTTT.

The V call is TRBV6-1, the J call TRBJ2-7; 7 bases line up with TRBD1. Germline-derived CDR1 and CDR2 are MNHNS and SASEGT. V was clipped by 4 bases and J by 5 bases; unmatched bases: 8. The CDR3 length is 14 residues. The CDR3, as DNA: TGTGCCAGCAGTGCGTCCGGGACAGTCCACGAGCAGTACTTC. Protein product: CASSASGTVHEQYF.

This clone was counted once. This probably arose from a read error, given a far larger clone one base away. The J gene is TRBJ2-2, the V gene TRBV5-1, with unresolved D. V lost 4 bases to trimming and J lost 3 bases, with 10 bases between them. The CDR3 contains 14 residues. Per the germline V gene, CDR1 is SGHRS and CDR2 is YFSETQ. CDR3: CASSPSNHTGELFF. In DNA form, the CDR3 reads TGCGCCAGCAGCCCGAGCAATCACACCGGGGAGCTGTTTTTT.

V usage is TRBV11-2 and J usage is TRBJ1-5; the match to TRBD1 covers 7 bases. This CDR3 region has 14 residues. In germline, CDR1 is SGHAT, CDR2 FQNNGV. V gave up 6 bases and J gave up 6 bases; unmatched junction bases: 8. The DNA for the CDR3 is TGTGCCAGCAGTCCCGGACAGGCATTTCAGCCCCAGCATTTT. Translation: CASSPGQAFQPQHF. Based on the CDR3 plus reference TRBV11-2 and TRBJ1-5, the full variable domain is EAGVAQSPRYKIIEKRQSVAFWCNPISGHATLYWYQQILGQGPKLLIQFQNNGVVDDSQLPKDRFSAERLKGVDSTLKIQPAKLEDSAVYLCASSPGQAFQPQHFGDGTRLSIL.

CDR3 DNA sequence: TGCGCCAGCAGCTTGGATACCAGGTTTACTTCCTACGAGCAGTACTTC. It yields the protein CASSLDTRFTSYEQYF. This chain uses TRBV5-1 with TRBJ2-7; the D is unclear. This CDR3 has 16 amino acids. From germline, CDR1 is SGHRS and CDR2 YFSETQ. The V end lost 0 bases, the J end lost 1 base, and 14 bases lay between the germline ends.

The chain couples TRBV5-1 to TRBJ1-1, with 10 bases matching TRBD1. The CDR3 is made up of 14 amino acids. Germline V lookup: CDR1 SGHRS, CDR2 YFSETQ. V was clipped by 4 bases and J by 4 bases; unmatched bases: 4. The CDR3 coding sequence is TGCGCCAGCAGCAGGGGACAGGGGAGCACTGAAGCTTTCTTT. Translation gives CASSRGQGSTEAFF. Based on the CDR3 plus reference TRBV5-1 and TRBJ1-1, the full variable domain is KAGVTQTPRYLIKTRGQQVTLSCSPISGHRSVSWYQQTPGQGLQFLFEYFSETQRNKGNFPGRFSGRQFSNSRSEMNVSTLELGDSALYLCASSRGQGSTEAFFGQGTRLTVV.

The rearrangement joins TRBV6-1 to TRBJ1-5, with a possible D match to TRBD1 (6 bases). CDR1 is MNHNS and CDR2 is SASEGT in the germline V gene. The CDR3 contains 15 residues. V was pared by 1 base and J by 2 bases, with 9 bases between. The CDR3 is CASSEVPGGNQPQHF. The CDR3 DNA is TGTGCCAGCAGTGAAGTACCAGGGGGCAATCAGCCCCAGCATTTT.

This clone has ten or more counts. Other DNA sequences in the same sample also yield this CDR3. V and J are TRBV7-8 and TRBJ1-1; D is perhaps TRBD1 (6 bases). There are 13 residues in the CDR3. The germline gives CDR1 SGHVS, CDR2 FQNEAQ. The V and J ends lost 5 bases and 0 bases respectively, with 7 bases between them. CDR3 in DNA: TGTGCCAGCAGCGGACAGCTGAACACTGAAGCTTTCTTT. Translated, it gives CASSGQLNTEAFF.

Concerning this clone: The junction departs from the called germline gene at one end, perhaps through a read error. Other DNA sequences in the same sample also yield this CDR3. For the CDR3, the DNA is TGTGCCAGCAGCTTAGGTACAGTGGGAAAACTGTTCTTT. This sequence encodes CASSLGTVGKLFF. The rearrangement links TRBV11-3 to TRBJ1-4; D remains unclear. CDR1 and CDR2 from the germline V gene are SGHNT and YENEEA. This CDR3 is 13 amino acids long.

V gene TRBV19 combines with J gene TRBJ1-5, with D unresolved. CDR3 length equals 15 residues. Germline CDR1 LNHDA, CDR2 SQIVND (reference sequence). Trimming left V 7 bases short and J 1 base short, with 14 bases between. The CDR3 protein is CASNHKARSNQPQHF. The CDR3 DNA follows: TGTGCCAGTAACCACAAAGCACGGAGCAATCAGCCCCAGCATTTT. The full variable domain, in which reference TRBV19 and TRBJ1-5 provide the parts outside the CDR3, is DGGITQSPKYLFRKEGQNVTLSCEQNLNHDAMYWYRQDPGQGLRLIYYSQIVNDFQKGDIAEGYSVSREKKESFPLTVTSAQKNPTAFYLCASNHKARSNQPQHFGDGTRLSIL.

The V call is TRBV18, the J call TRBJ2-2; D remains unclear. This CDR3 spans 11 amino acids. CDR1 and CDR2 (germline): KGHSH, LQKENI. The ends were cut back, 6 bases at V and 7 bases at J, with 6 bases in the middle. Here the CDR3 reads CASSQDGELFF. DNA for the CDR3: TGTGCCAGCTCCCAGGACGGGGAGCTGTTTTTT.

The chain uses TRBV28 and TRBJ2-7; TRBD1 aligns across 9 bases. The CDR3 covers 14 residues. Germline trimming cut 6 bases from V and 0 bases from J; bases unmatched to any gene: 3. CDR1 is MDHEN and CDR2 is SYDVKM in the germline V gene. The chain's CDR3 is CASRTGGSSYEQYF. The CDR3 DNA follows: TGTGCCAGCAGGACAGGGGGGAGCTCCTACGAGCAGTACTTC.

The chain links TRBV6-5 to TRBJ2-1; a possible D gene is TRBD2 (6 bases). This CDR3 spans 15 amino acids. The V and J ends lost 4 bases and 2 bases respectively, with 12 bases between them. Germline lookup yields CDR1 MNHEY and CDR2 SVGAGI. The CDR3 loop is CASSSVAETYNEQFF. The CDR3 nucleotides are TGTGCCAGCAGTTCCGTAGCGGAAACCTACAATGAGCAGTTCTTC.

With regard to this clone: Other DNA sequences from this sample encode an identical CDR3 as well. V usage is TRBV20-1 and J usage is TRBJ2-5; no firm D call. V lost 1 base and J 4 bases, leaving 4 bases between the germline ends. Germline CDR1 and CDR2: DFQATT and SNEGSKA (reference sequence). The CDR3 is 11 residues long. The CDR3 coding sequence is TGCAGTGCTAGAGTAGGAGAGACCCAGTACTTC. Encoded protein: CSARVGETQYF.

The rearrangement joins TRBV28 to TRBJ2-7; TRBD1 matches 10 bases. Germline V gene data show CDR1 as MDHEN and CDR2 as SYDVKM. V shed 2 bases and J 3 bases; nucleotides not matched to a gene: 7. This CDR3 has 16 residues. CDR3 in DNA: TGTGCCAGCAGTTTAAAGGGGGGGACAGGGGACTACGAGCAGTACTTC. This translates into CASSLKGGTGDYEQYF.

CDR3 DNA sequence: TGCGCCAGCAGCTTGGGCTACACTGAAGCTTTCTTT. This codes for CASSLGYTEAFF. The gene calls are TRBV5-1 and TRBJ1-1; D remains unclear. The CDR3 runs 12 residues. Trimming took 0 bases from V and 3 from J, leaving 3 bases between them. In germline, CDR1 is SGHRS, CDR2 YFSETQ.

The chain employs TRBV10-3 and TRBJ1-2; D gene uncertain. Germline V lookup: CDR1 ENHRY, CDR2 SYGVKD. The germline V and J ends were trimmed by 2 bases and 7 bases, with 8 bases remaining between them. This CDR3 is 12 amino acids long. CDR3 sequence reads: CAISETSFGYTF. CDR3 bases: TGTGCCATCAGTGAGACCTCATTTGGCTACACCTTC.

This sequence joins TRBV6-1 and TRBJ2-1; D perhaps matches TRBD2 (6 bases). Germline V gives CDR1 MNHNS, CDR2 SASEGT. Trimming cost V 1 base and J 0 bases, with 22 bases left between them. The CDR3 consists of 20 residues. For the CDR3, the DNA is TGTGCCAGCAGTGAAGAGCTGGCGGGAACCCCACCGAGCTCCTACAATGAGCAGTTCTTC. Translated, it gives CASSEELAGTPPSSYNEQFF.

Only a few counts were recorded for this clone. The chain employs TRBV7-3 and TRBJ2-3, with D tentatively TRBD1 or TRBD2 (6 bases each). Germline V gives CDR1 SGHTA, CDR2 FQGTGA. The germline V and J ends were trimmed by 2 bases and 5 bases, with 20 bases remaining between them. The CDR3 runs 17 residues. The CDR3 DNA reads TGTGCCAGCAGCTTATCGGCTGGCGGGATAGGGGGAGATACGCAGTATTTT. This encodes CASSLSAGGIGGDTQYF.

The chain carries TRBV10-3 and TRBJ2-7; 8 bases match TRBD2. Per germline, CDR1 ENHRY and CDR2 SYGVKD. Trimming cost V 4 bases and J 1 base; bases outside gene matches: 6. The CDR3 spans 15 residues. As DNA, the CDR3 is TGTGCCATCAGTGGCGGGGTAGCGGGGTCCTACGAGCAGTACTTC. It codes for CAISGGVAGSYEQYF.

V is TRBV6-6 and J is TRBJ2-3, with a possible D match to TRBD2 (5 bases). The CDR3 runs 13 residues. CDR1 is MNHNY, CDR2 SVGAGI, per germline (reference sequence). V lost 6 bases, J lost 6 bases, and 13 bases lay in between. The CDR3, as DNA: TGTGCCAGCAGCTTTGCCCAGCGGGATACGCAGTATTTT. It yields the protein CASSFAQRDTQYF.

The rearrangement uses TRBV28 and TRBJ1-1; 11 nucleotides match TRBD1. Losses at the gene ends were 6 bases for V and 7 bases for J; bases not matched to a gene: 4. The CDR3 is 13 amino acids. The germline CDR1 and CDR2 sequences are MDHEN and SYDVKM. The CDR3 DNA reads as TGTGCCAGCAGATCCGGGACAGGGGGTGAAGCTTTCTTT. Residues: CASRSGTGGEAFF.

J is TRBJ2-1 and V is TRBV30; 12 positions agree with TRBD2. J gave up 7 bases and V 4 bases, and 8 bases lay outside the gene matches. The CDR3 sequence is 15 residues long. Germline V CDR1 and CDR2: GTSNPN, SVGIG (reference sequence). This chain's CDR3 is CAWKRLAGGINEQFF. The CDR3 coding sequence is TGTGCCTGGAAACGGCTAGCGGGAGGGATAAATGAGCAGTTCTTC.

This rearrangement joins TRBV29-1 to TRBJ1-1; D unresolved. Germline values: CDR1 SQVTM, CDR2 ANQGSEA. V lost 7 bases, J lost 1 base, and 13 bases lay in between. There are 13 residues in the CDR3. The CDR3 nucleotides read TGCAGCGCTCAGGAGGGCACGAACACTGAAGCTTTCTTT. This codes for CSAQEGTNTEAFF.

The J gene is TRBJ2-1, the V gene TRBV15; tentative D call: TRBD2 (6 bases). Germline V gene data show CDR1 as LNHNV and CDR2 as YYDKDF (reference sequence). This CDR3 has 16 amino acids. Trimming removed 1 base at V and 3 bases at J, with 13 bases between. CDR3 sequence (DNA): TGTGCCACCAGCAGAGGGGCTAGCGCCGACTACAATGAGCAGTTCTTC. It translates to CATSRGASADYNEQFF.

The rearrangement joins TRBV29-1 to TRBJ2-1; 9 bases line up with TRBD1. With V trimmed by 3 bases and J by 0 bases, 6 bases remained unmatched. CDR1 and CDR2 (germline): SQVTM, ANQGSEA. This CDR3 spans 16 amino acids. DNA of the CDR3: TGCAGCGTTGAGACGGGACAGGGTAGCTCCTACAATGAGCAGTTCTTC. This codes for CSVETGQGSSYNEQFF.

This clone was seen repeatedly, ten times or more. This chain uses TRBV5-1 with TRBJ1-2; 11 bases are a match to TRBD1. CDR1 is SGHRS and CDR2 is YFSETQ in the germline V gene. The CDR3 spans 14 residues. V was clipped by 4 bases and J by 5 bases; unmatched bases: 4. The CDR3 sequence: CASSRDRGRYGYTF. The CDR3 nucleotides read TGCGCCAGCAGCCGGGACAGGGGGAGATATGGCTACACCTTC.